This section outlines one T cell receptor (beta chain) sequence together with its context. How the authors handled the data: Amplification with reference gene primers provided the estimates of nucleated cell counts. Generated by immunoSEQ multiplex PCR, the TCRdb table keeps only in-frame clones and is missing some. V, J and clone size are those of that table, while D and trimming were read from the DNA. This sample has tens of thousands of clones, with approximately 90% found just once. This record comes from a study of blood T cell repertoires in COVID-19. Looking at the study overall: Material from acute and convalescent COVID-19 was sourced from the United States, Italy and Spain.

The CDR3 spans 14 residues. The trim removed 5 bases at V and 7 bases at J, leaving 7 bases unmatched. Germline lookup yields CDR1 LGHNA and CDR2 YSLEER. The sequencing input was peripheral blood. The chain joins TRBV4-3 to TRBJ1-5, with TRBD1 matching 8 bases. This clonotype was sampled from a human donor in a cohort sampled during active COVID-19. The CDR3 bases are TGCGCCAGCAGCGTCGACAGGGGTTTACAGCCCCAGCATTTT. Encoded protein: CASSVDRGLQPQHF.